The T cell receptor (beta chain) described here comes from a study of blood T cells in healthy people across ages. Study-wide background: Template switching caught about one barcoded beta molecule for each two T cells.

Worth noting for this clonotype: Its cognate antigen is unknown. The junction departs from germline at one end; a sequencing error may be responsible.

A second about 7 to 11 cycle PCR used barcoded and J-beta primers. Through a template-switch adaptor with 12 random nucleotides, each cDNA molecule received a tag. TCRdb reprocessed the 5' RACE reads with MiXCR, giving one entry per CDR3 protein. The table shows around 1,600,000 distinct CDR3 sequences, with approximately 42% occurring only once. The germline gives CDR1 SGHDT, CDR2 YYEEEE. The CDR3 consists of 12 residues. Overall study findings and caveats: The authors considered diversity estimates from one million T cells to be underestimates. Among T cells, TCR beta diversity per million cells dropped roughly linearly as age rose.

The sequence derives from a woman aged 18-29 years in good health. The rearrangement joins TRBV5-6 to TRBJ2-3; no definite D call. The specimen was blood. The CDR3 DNA follows: TGTGCCGGCAGCCCCCTTTTGGATACGAAGTATTTT. It translates to CAGSPLLDTKYF.